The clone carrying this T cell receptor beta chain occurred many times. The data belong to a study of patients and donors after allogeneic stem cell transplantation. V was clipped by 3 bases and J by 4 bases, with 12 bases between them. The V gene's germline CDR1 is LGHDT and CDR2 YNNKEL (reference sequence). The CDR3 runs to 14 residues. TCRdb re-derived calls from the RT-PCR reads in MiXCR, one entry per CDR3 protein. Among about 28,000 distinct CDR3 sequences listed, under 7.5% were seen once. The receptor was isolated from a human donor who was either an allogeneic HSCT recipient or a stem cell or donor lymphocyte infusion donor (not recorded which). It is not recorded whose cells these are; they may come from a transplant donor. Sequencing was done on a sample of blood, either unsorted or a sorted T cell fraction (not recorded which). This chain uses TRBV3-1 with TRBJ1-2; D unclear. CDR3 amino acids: CASSHDRLVYGYTF. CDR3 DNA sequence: TGTGCCAGCAGCCATGATCGCCTAGTCTATGGCTACACCTTC.